The 2 T cell receptor beta chains below all came from one sample that was sequenced in a study of graft-versus-host responses after intestinal transplantation (dated by TCRdb to about 2021). The sample's time point label is to be understood as: cells obtained before transplantation from donor or recipient. Library preparation used the immunoSEQ multiplex PCR assay. In TCRdb, the immuneACCESS table is reduced to in-frame sequences with V and J assigned. These tables do not hold every clone; where another copy was compared, an unresolved V gene accounts for under half, and the others remain unexplained. This sample gives tens of thousands of clones in total; about 93% of them show up just once. Approximately 2% of the sample lies in the top ten. These receptors have no identified antigens. The material sequenced was unstimulated CD8+ T cells sorted from spleen or lymph node cells, taken before intestinal transplant. These receptors originate from a human donor who received an intestinal transplant.

This clone was seen a single time. V gene TRBV19 combines with J gene TRBJ1-2; D gene unclear. This CDR3 comprises 15 residues. Trimming cost V 5 bases and J 7 bases, with 20 bases left between them. CDR1 LNHDA and CDR2 SQIVND come from the germline V gene (reference sequence). The CDR3 sequence is CASSADGVPYSGYTF. For the CDR3, the DNA is TGTGCCAGTAGTGCCGACGGAGTGCCCTACTCTGGCTACACCTTC.

The V gene is TRBV4-3, the J gene TRBJ1-4; D not resolved. Germline CDR1 LGHNA, CDR2 YSLEER. The V end was cut by 1 base, the J end by 7 bases, with 13 bases between. CDR3 size: 15 residues. The CDR3 region is CASSQGGGVGEKLFF. CDR3 bases: TGCGCCAGCAGCCAAGGGGGAGGTGTCGGTGAAAAACTGTTTTTT.